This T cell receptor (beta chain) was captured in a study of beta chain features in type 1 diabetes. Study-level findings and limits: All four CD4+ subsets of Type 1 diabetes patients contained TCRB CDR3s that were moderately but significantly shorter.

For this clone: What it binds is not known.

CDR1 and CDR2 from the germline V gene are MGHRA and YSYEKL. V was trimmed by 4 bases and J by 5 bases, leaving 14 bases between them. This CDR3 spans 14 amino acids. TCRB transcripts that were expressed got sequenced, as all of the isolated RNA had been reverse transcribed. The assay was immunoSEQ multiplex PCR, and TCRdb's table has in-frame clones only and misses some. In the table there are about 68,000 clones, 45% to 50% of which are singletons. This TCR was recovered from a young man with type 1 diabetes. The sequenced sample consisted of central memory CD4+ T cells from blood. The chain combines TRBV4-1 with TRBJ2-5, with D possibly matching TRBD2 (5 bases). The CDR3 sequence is CASSRETTQETQYF. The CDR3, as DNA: TGCGCCAGCAGCCGAGAGACTACCCAGGAGACCCAGTACTTC.